This T cell receptor (beta chain) was identified during a study of blood T cells in healthy people across ages. Overall study findings and caveats: With naive T cell percentage, TCR beta diversity showed a strong correlation.

In regard to this clonotype: No antigen is known for it.

Germline CDR1 and CDR2: MDHEN and SYDVKM. The trim removed 7 bases at V and 5 bases at J, leaving 16 bases unmatched. This CDR3 is built from 16 residues. A second PCR, run for 7 to 11 cycles, used a sample-barcoded 5' primer plus a J-beta primer mix. MiXCR, run by TCRdb on the 5' RACE reads, gives a single entry per CDR3 protein. The top ten clones hold about 11% of a sample with roughly 1,500,000 distinct CDR3 sequences, about 35% of them seen once. The sequenced sample consisted of blood. The clonotype was recovered from a woman aged 25-40 years in good health. This sequence joins TRBV28 and TRBJ2-5; 7 nucleotides match TRBD1. DNA of the CDR3: TGTGCCAGCAACCCTCTGGTGAGGGGGCGAGAGGAGACCCAGTACTTC. This encodes CASNPLVRGREETQYF.